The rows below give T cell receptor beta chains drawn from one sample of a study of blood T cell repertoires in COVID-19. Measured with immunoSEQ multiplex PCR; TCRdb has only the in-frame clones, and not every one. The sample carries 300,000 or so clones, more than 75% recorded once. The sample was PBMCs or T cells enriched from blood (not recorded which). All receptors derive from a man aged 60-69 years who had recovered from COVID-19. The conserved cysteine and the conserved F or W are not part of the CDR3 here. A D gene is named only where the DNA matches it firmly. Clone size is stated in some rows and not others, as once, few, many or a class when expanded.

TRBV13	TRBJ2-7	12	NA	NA	ASSLRGTMGEQY
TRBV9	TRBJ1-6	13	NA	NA	ASSVALGYNSPLH
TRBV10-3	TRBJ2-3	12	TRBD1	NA	AIRQTGESNTQY
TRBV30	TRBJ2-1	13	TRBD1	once	AWRGPGQGYNEQF
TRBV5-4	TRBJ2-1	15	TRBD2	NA	ASSKTLAGGAGYEQF
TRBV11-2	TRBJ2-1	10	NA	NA	ASRASSNEQF
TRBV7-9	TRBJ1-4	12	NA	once	ASSLGTANEKLF
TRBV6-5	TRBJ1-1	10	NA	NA	ASSYRDTEAF
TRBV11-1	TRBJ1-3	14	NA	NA	ASSLYSRSSGNTIY
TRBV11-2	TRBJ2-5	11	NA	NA	ASSLGLLQTQY
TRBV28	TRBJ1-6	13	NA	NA	ASSLYGERNSPLH
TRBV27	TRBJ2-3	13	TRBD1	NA	ASSLGQGITDTQY
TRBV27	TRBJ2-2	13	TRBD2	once	ASSFPSGRSGELF
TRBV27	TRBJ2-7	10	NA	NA	ASSASSYEQY
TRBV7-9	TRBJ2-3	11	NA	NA	ASTSGGTDTQY
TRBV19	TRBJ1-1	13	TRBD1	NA	ASSHHRGAGTEAF
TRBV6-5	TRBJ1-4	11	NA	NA	ASSSSWGEKLF
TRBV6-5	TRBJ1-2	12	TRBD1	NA	ASRGQGTNYGYT
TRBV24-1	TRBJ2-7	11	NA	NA	ATSVPSGVEQY
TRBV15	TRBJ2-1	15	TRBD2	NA	ATSRESGGSSYNEQF
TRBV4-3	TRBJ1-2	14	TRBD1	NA	ASSQTRQGMNYGYT
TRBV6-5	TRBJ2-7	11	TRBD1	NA	ASRMTGPYEQY
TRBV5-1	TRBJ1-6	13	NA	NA	ASSQSWGGNSPLH
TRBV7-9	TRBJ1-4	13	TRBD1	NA	ASSFPGGAMEKLF
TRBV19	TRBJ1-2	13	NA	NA	ASLNSGGRMNGYT
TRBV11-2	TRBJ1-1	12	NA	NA	ASSLAWGDTEAF
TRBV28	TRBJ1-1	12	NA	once	ASRSRGTNTEAF
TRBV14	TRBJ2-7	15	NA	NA	ASSQDLSPGYSYEQY
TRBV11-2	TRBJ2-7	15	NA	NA	ASSLVLIGRESYEQY
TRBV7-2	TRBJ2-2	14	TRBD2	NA	ASSRTRGMNTGELF
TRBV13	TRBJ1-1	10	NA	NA	ASSDTNTEAF
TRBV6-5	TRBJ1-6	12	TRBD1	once	ASSNTGGNSPLH
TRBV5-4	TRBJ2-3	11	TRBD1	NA	ASTQGAGDTQY
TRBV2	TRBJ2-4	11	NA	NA	ASSGLAKNIQY
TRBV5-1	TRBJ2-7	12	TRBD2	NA	ASRSYSGGGEQY
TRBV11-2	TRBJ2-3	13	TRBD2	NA	ASSPLGGGTDTQY
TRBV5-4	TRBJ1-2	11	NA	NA	ASSLDRSYGYT
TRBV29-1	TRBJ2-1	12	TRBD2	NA	SVLAGLGNREQF
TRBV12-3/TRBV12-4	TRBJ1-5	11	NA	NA	ASSLMRNQPQH
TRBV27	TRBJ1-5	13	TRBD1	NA	ASSLFRGDRQPQH
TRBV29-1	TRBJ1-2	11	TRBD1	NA	SVEKGQGVFYT
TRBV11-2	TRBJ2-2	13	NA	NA	ASSLDRQGGGELF
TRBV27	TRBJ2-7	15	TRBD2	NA	ASRDRGLAGGNYEQY
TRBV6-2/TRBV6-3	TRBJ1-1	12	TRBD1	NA	ASSPDRVGTEAF
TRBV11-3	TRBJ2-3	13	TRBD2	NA	ASSLGGGSTDTQY
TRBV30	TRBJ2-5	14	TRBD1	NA	AWSRQGDGRWETQY
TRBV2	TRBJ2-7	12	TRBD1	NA	ASSVDRGAYEQY
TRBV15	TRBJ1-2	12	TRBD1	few	ATSRAGQGYGYT
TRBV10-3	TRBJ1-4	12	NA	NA	AISQGGGGEKLF
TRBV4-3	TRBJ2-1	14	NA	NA	ASSQEGRGAYNEQF
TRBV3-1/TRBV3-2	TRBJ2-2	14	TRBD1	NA	ASSSRQGLNTGELF
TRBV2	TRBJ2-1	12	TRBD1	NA	ASSRGQGSDEQF
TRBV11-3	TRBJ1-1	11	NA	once	ASSSYMNTEAF
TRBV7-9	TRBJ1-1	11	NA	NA	ASSLNWNTEAF
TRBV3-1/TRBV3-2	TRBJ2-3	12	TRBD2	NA	ASSQMGGLGTQY
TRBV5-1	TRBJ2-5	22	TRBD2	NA	ASSLPRPYPGLDLRGDQQETQY
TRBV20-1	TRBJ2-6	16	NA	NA	SASTAELGGPGANVLT